Below are 20 T cell receptor beta chains sequenced from a single sample in a study of OX40 agonist ivuxolimab in advanced cancers. To prepare the library, the immunoSEQ multiplex PCR assay was applied. TCRdb took this table from immuneACCESS and kept in-frame rearrangements with V and J called. Such tables lack part of the clones; where checked against another copy, unresolved V genes explain under half of the gap, and the rest is unexplained. The table for this sample lists under 50,000 clones; around 88% of them were counted only once. Around a third of the sample is held by the ten biggest clonotypes. Sequences were derived from CD4+ or CD8+ T cells sorted from blood, sampled in a trial of the OX40 agonist ivuxolimab. The receptors derive from an adult with an advanced solid tumor such as melanoma, head and neck, liver or kidney cancer.

This chain uses TRBV6-1 with TRBJ2-7, with D tentatively TRBD2 (6 bases). Trimming left V 4 bases short and J 2 bases short, with 12 bases between. Per the germline V gene, CDR1 is MNHNS and CDR2 is SASEGT. The CDR3 runs to 14 residues. The CDR3 DNA follows: TGTGCCAGCAGTGGACTAGAGGATACCTACGAGCAGTACTTC. This translates into CASSGLEDTYEQYF.

The genes are TRBV19 and TRBJ1-2; 8 bases are a match to TRBD1. Trimming removed 7 bases from V and 1 base from J; junction bases left unmatched: 11. Germline CDR1 and CDR2: LNHDA and SQIVND (reference sequence). The CDR3 extends over 16 amino acids. CDR3 nucleotide sequence: TGTGCCAGTATCCACGCCGGGACAGGAGTTAACTATGGCTACACCTTC. It codes for CASIHAGTGVNYGYTF.

The table lists this clone with a count of one. V is TRBV5-4 and J is TRBJ1-6; TRBD1 matches 9 bases. The CDR3 is 14 amino acids. The germline CDR1 and CDR2 sequences are SGHNT and YYREEE (reference sequence). The J segment lost 9 bases and the V segment lost 3 bases, leaving 4 bases of the junction unmatched. CDR3 nucleotides: TGTGCCAGCAGCTCCGACAGGGGGGTTTCACCCCTCCACTTT. This translates into CASSSDRGVSPLHF.

The chain combines TRBV27 with TRBJ1-3; 10 nucleotides line up with TRBD1. The germline V gene has CDR1 MNHEY and CDR2 SMNVEV (reference sequence). With 6 bases clipped from V and 4 bases from J, the junction kept 3 bases outside the gene matches. This CDR3 has 14 residues. The CDR3, as DNA: TGTGCCAGCAGCCGGGACAGGGGCGGAAACACCATATATTTT. Translated, it gives CASSRDRGGNTIYF.

This rearrangement joins TRBV19 to TRBJ1-5; D is unresolved. The CDR3 contains 15 residues. Looked up from germline, CDR1 is LNHDA and CDR2 is SQIVND (reference sequence). The germline V and J ends were trimmed by 3 bases and 1 base, with 10 bases remaining between them. The CDR3 sequence: CASSIQFFSNQPQHF. Here the CDR3 DNA reads TGTGCCAGTAGTATTCAGTTCTTCAGCAATCAGCCCCAGCATTTT. The full variable domain, with the rest looked up from reference TRBV19 and TRBJ1-5, is DGGITQSPKYLFRKEGQNVTLSCEQNLNHDAMYWYRQDPGQGLRLIYYSQIVNDFQKGDIAEGYSVSREKKESFPLTVTSAQKNPTAFYLCASSIQFFSNQPQHFGDGTRLSIL.

The chain uses TRBV18 and TRBJ2-1; 10 nucleotides line up with TRBD2. The CDR3 is 14 residues long. Germline assignment: CDR1 KGHSH and CDR2 LQKENI. After removal of 3 bases from V and 7 bases from J, the junction contained 3 bases not matched to a gene. CDR3 sequence (DNA): TGTGCCAGCTCACCCGGACTAGCGGAAAATGAGCAGTTCTTC. It yields the protein CASSPGLAENEQFF.

The chain recombines TRBV27 with TRBJ1-2; weak D call: TRBD1 (6 bases). The CDR3 totals 15 residues. V lost 2 bases, J lost 6 bases, and 16 bases lay in between. Per the germline V gene, CDR1 is MNHEY and CDR2 is SMNVEV (reference sequence). The CDR3 loop reads CASSLTGWASNGYTF. Written as DNA, the CDR3 is TGTGCCAGCAGTTTAACAGGGTGGGCTTCCAATGGCTACACCTTC.

The chain combines TRBV28 with TRBJ1-2; 9 nucleotides line up with TRBD1. Germline V gene data show CDR1 as MDHEN and CDR2 as SYDVKM. This CDR3 comprises 13 residues. V shed 5 bases, J shed 7 bases, and the junction held 5 bases outside the gene matches. Here the CDR3 reads CASSLQGALGYTF. The CDR3 nucleotides read TGTGCCAGCAGTCTACAGGGGGCGCTTGGCTACACCTTC.

The chain uses TRBV27 and TRBJ2-6; 8 nucleotides match TRBD1. The J segment lost 0 bases and the V segment lost 6 bases, leaving 13 bases of the junction unmatched. Germline V gene data show CDR1 as MNHEY and CDR2 as SMNVEV (reference sequence). The CDR3 has 19 amino acids. CDR3 nucleotides: TGTGCCAGCAGCCAGCAGATAGACAGGGGAAGCTCTGGGGCCAACGTCCTGACTTTC. Residues: CASSQQIDRGSSGANVLTF.

Only a few counts were recorded for this clone. This rearrangement joins TRBV5-4 to TRBJ2-1; TRBD2 aligns across 12 bases. The CDR3 runs to 17 residues. After removal of 3 bases from V and 4 bases from J, the junction contained 8 bases not matched to a gene. Germline assignment: CDR1 SGHNT and CDR2 YYREEE (reference sequence). This CDR3 reads CASSYGLAGMAYNEQFF. CDR3 DNA sequence: TGTGCCAGCAGCTATGGACTAGCGGGAATGGCTTACAATGAGCAGTTCTTC.

The chain has TRBV11-3 and TRBJ2-7, with 10 bases fitting TRBD2. The CDR3 has 14 amino acids. V lost 8 bases to trimming and J lost 2 bases; unmatched junction nucleotides: 6. Germline values: CDR1 SGHNT, CDR2 YENEEA. CDR3 loop: CASLGLAGAYEQYF. The DNA of the CDR3 is TGTGCCAGCCTGGGGCTAGCGGGGGCCTACGAGCAGTACTTC.

The chain employs TRBV11-2 and TRBJ2-7; D is perhaps TRBD1 (6 bases). V lost 6 bases to trimming and J lost 3 bases, with 9 bases between them. The CDR3 extends over 12 amino acids. Germline V gives CDR1 SGHAT, CDR2 FQNNGV. The CDR3 DNA is TGTGCCAGCAGTCAGGGGAACTACGAGCAGTACTTC. The encoded protein is CASSQGNYEQYF.

The gene calls are TRBV29-1 and TRBJ2-1, with D hard to call. The length of the CDR3 is 11 residues. Trimming left V 6 bases short and J 5 bases short, with 8 bases between. Germline CDR1 is SQVTM and CDR2 is ANQGSEA. The CDR3 DNA reads as TGCAGCGTACGAAGAGACAATGAGCAGTTCTTC. Its protein is CSVRRDNEQFF.

The CDR3 sequence is CASSIGGFQSYNEQFF. The DNA for the CDR3 is TGTGCCAGTAGTATAGGAGGTTTCCAATCCTACAATGAGCAGTTCTTC. The chain links TRBV19 to TRBJ2-1; D is unresolved. CDR3 length equals 16 residues. CDR1 is LNHDA and CDR2 is SQIVND in the germline V gene (reference sequence). Trimming removed 1 base from V and 1 base from J, with 11 bases in between.

The chain links TRBV29-1 to TRBJ2-7; perhaps D is TRBD1 or TRBD2 (5 bases each). V lost 2 bases, J lost 3 bases, and 11 bases lay in between. The CDR3 has 13 residues. CDR1 is SQVTM and CDR2 is ANQGSEA in the germline V gene. For the CDR3, the DNA is TGCAGCGTTGAATTAGCGCAGGGCTACGAGCAGTACTTC. Translated: CSVELAQGYEQYF.

V gene TRBV5-4 combines with J gene TRBJ2-2; 8 bases line up with TRBD1. CDR3 length equals 14 residues. V was clipped by 3 bases and J by 7 bases; unmatched bases: 5. Germline loops: CDR1 SGHNT, CDR2 YYREEE (reference sequence). CDR3 region: CASSWTGWGGELFF. In DNA form, the CDR3 reads TGTGCCAGCAGCTGGACAGGGTGGGGCGGGGAGCTGTTTTTT.

This clone appeared a single time. The rearrangement uses TRBV28 and TRBJ2-1; 9 bases are a match to TRBD2. Germline loops: CDR1 MDHEN, CDR2 SYDVKM. V was clipped by 6 bases and J by 4 bases; unmatched bases: 13. The CDR3 runs to 17 residues. CDR3 protein: CASRDVTAGGDYNEQFF. DNA of the CDR3: TGTGCCAGCAGGGACGTTACAGCGGGAGGAGATTACAATGAGCAGTTCTTC.

The chain carries TRBV4-1 and TRBJ1-2; 8 positions match TRBD1. The CDR3 has 15 residues. After removal of 0 bases from V and 6 bases from J, the junction contained 6 bases not matched to a gene. Germline CDR1 MGHRA, CDR2 YSYEKL. The CDR3 loop reads CASSQEHRGSDGYTF. In DNA form, the CDR3 reads TGCGCCAGCAGCCAAGAACACAGGGGGTCGGATGGCTACACCTTC.

This chain uses TRBV6-5 with TRBJ1-1, with a possible D match to TRBD1 (6 bases). Trimming stripped 6 bases from V and 5 bases from J, with 19 bases between. Germline V lookup: CDR1 MNHEY, CDR2 SVGAGI. The CDR3 sequence is 15 residues long. This CDR3 reads CASRPTTGFKTEAFF. The CDR3 DNA reads as TGTGCCAGCAGGCCCACCACAGGGTTCAAGACTGAAGCTTTCTTT.

This chain joins TRBV4-1 and TRBJ1-2, with D perhaps TRBD1 (5 bases). V was trimmed by 0 bases and J by 4 bases, leaving 9 bases between them. This CDR3 spans 14 amino acids. Germline V lookup: CDR1 MGHRA, CDR2 YSYEKL. DNA for the CDR3: TGCGCCAGCAGCCAAGATGGGGGTTCCTATGGCTACACCTTC. Amino acid sequence: CASSQDGGSYGYTF.